These 24 T cell receptor beta chains came from one sample sequenced in a study of blood T cell repertoires in COVID-19. Assay: immunoSEQ multiplex PCR; the TCRdb copy retains only in-frame clones and omits some. The sample shows 70,000 to 75,000 clones, roughly 81% of them seen only once. The sample comprised peripheral blood. The receptors were gathered from a woman aged 70-85 years with acute or convalescent COVID-19.

This clone came up once. The rearrangement links TRBV28 to TRBJ2-7; weak D call: TRBD2 (5 bases). The CDR3 covers 12 residues. Deletions cut 2 bases from V and 4 bases from J, with 6 bases between. The germline V gene encodes CDR1 MDHEN and CDR2 SYDVKM. As DNA, the CDR3 is TGTGCCAGCAGTTTAAGCGGTTACGAGCAGTACTTC. Translation: CASSLSGYEQYF.

This rearrangement joins TRBV7-8 to TRBJ1-2, with a possible D match to TRBD1 (6 bases). The CDR3 runs 15 residues. The germline V and J ends were trimmed by 4 bases and 6 bases, with 18 bases remaining between them. Per germline, CDR1 SGHVS and CDR2 FQNEAQ. DNA for the CDR3: TGTGCCAGCAGCTCCTCAGGGGCCCCTTCTGATGGCTACACCTTC. It codes for CASSSSGAPSDGYTF.

The J gene is TRBJ2-1, the V gene TRBV27; TRBD2 matches at 8 bases. Trimming removed 5 bases from V and 7 bases from J; junction bases left unmatched: 10. The germline gives CDR1 MNHEY, CDR2 SMNVEV (reference sequence). The length of the CDR3 is 15 residues. The CDR3 region is CASSLSGNLGNEQFF. Here the CDR3 DNA reads TGTGCCAGCAGTCTTAGCGGGAACCTAGGGAATGAGCAGTTCTTC.

This clone occurred once. The V gene is TRBV11-3, the J gene TRBJ2-5; D is unclear. Trimming left V 3 bases short and J 4 bases short, with 18 bases between. Germline V lookup: CDR1 SGHNT, CDR2 YENEEA. The CDR3 totals 16 residues. The CDR3 reads CASSFTSGFLGETQYF. Here the CDR3 DNA reads TGTGCCAGCAGCTTCACCTCAGGATTTTTGGGAGAGACCCAGTACTTC. Together with reference TRBV11-3 and TRBJ2-5, the CDR3 gives the full variable domain: EAGVVQSPRYKIIEKKQPVAFWCNPISGHNTLYWYLQNLGQGPELLIRYENEEAVDDSQLPKDRFSAERLKGVDSTLKIQPAELGDSAVYLCASSFTSGFLGETQYFGPGTRLLVL.

The rearrangement links TRBV29-1 to TRBJ1-2; D is possibly TRBD1 (5 bases). The CDR3 is 12 residues long. V lost 7 bases and J lost 2, with 11 bases in between. The germline gives CDR1 SQVTM, CDR2 ANQGSEA. The CDR3 region is CSAQGRNYGYTF. In DNA form, the CDR3 reads TGCAGCGCCCAGGGCCGCAACTATGGCTACACCTTC.

The V gene is TRBV7-9, the J gene TRBJ2-3; D may be TRBD2 (6 bases). V lost 4 bases to trimming and J lost 6 bases, with 14 bases between them. Germline lookup yields CDR1 SEHNR and CDR2 FQNEAQ (reference sequence). The CDR3 spans 14 residues. The DNA of the CDR3 is TGTGCCAGCAGCTCCGGGAGACGCTGGGATACGCAGTATTTT. It encodes CASSSGRRWDTQYF.

The gene calls are TRBV19 and TRBJ2-7, with a possible D match to TRBD1 (5 bases). V shed 3 bases and J shed 6 bases, with 15 bases lying between them. CDR1 and CDR2 (germline): LNHDA, SQIVND (reference sequence). CDR3 length equals 14 residues. The CDR3 here is CASSMISRAREQYF. The CDR3 DNA follows: TGTGCCAGTAGTATGATAAGCAGGGCACGCGAGCAGTACTTC.

This clone has just a few counts. The CDR3 DNA reads as TGTGCCAGCAGTCTAGGGGCCCTCAGTCCCACTGAAGCTTTCTTT. Translation gives CASSLGALSPTEAFF. The chain combines TRBV28 with TRBJ1-1; possible D gene TRBD1, 5 bases. The CDR3 totals 15 residues. CDR1 is MDHEN, CDR2 SYDVKM, per germline. V lost 5 bases and J 4 bases, leaving 17 bases between the germline ends.

The chain recombines TRBV6-1 with TRBJ2-7; 9 bases line up with TRBD1. J gave up 9 bases and V 1 base, and 10 bases lay outside the gene matches. The germline gives CDR1 MNHNS, CDR2 SASEGT. The CDR3 loop spans 15 amino acids. This CDR3 reads CASSEGWGQGPRQYF. Written as DNA, the CDR3 is TGTGCCAGCAGTGAAGGTTGGGGACAGGGCCCCCGGCAGTACTTC.

The rearrangement uses TRBV27 and TRBJ2-7; 7 bases align to TRBD2. Germline-derived CDR1 and CDR2 are MNHEY and SMNVEV (reference sequence). This CDR3 is built from 15 residues. The junction had 11 bases not matched to a gene; V was cut back by 6 bases and J by 3 bases. DNA for the CDR3: TGTGCCAGCAGCGCCCGGGGGGTGCGCGGCTACGAGCAGTACTTC. Its translation is CASSARGVRGYEQYF.

The chain is built from TRBV5-1 and TRBJ1-1; D is perhaps TRBD1 (6 bases). The V and J ends lost 4 bases and 2 bases respectively, with 24 bases between them. CDR1 is SGHRS, CDR2 YFSETQ, per germline. This CDR3 is built from 18 residues. The CDR3 DNA is TGCGCCAGCAGCCTCTTCGCAAGGGGGGGGAAGAGAAACACTGAAGCTTTCTTT. Protein product: CASSLFARGGKRNTEAFF.

The gene calls are TRBV3-1 (or the pseudogene TRBV3-2) and TRBJ2-5, with D perhaps TRBD2 (6 bases). Germline values: CDR1 LGHDT, CDR2 YNNKEL (reference sequence). The CDR3 length is 14 residues. V was pared by 4 bases and J by 4 bases, with 13 bases between. The CDR3 region has the DNA TGTGCCAGCAGCCGACTAGGGCGGATAGAGACCCAGTACTTC. Protein sequence: CASSRLGRIETQYF.

In this sample, this clone turned up a few times. This sequence joins TRBV29-1 and TRBJ2-7, with 7 nucleotides matching TRBD2. Germline assignment: CDR1 SQVTM and CDR2 ANQGSEA. The CDR3 has 12 residues. Trimming took 4 bases from V and 4 from J; bases not matched to a gene: 4. The CDR3 loop reads CSVVGLQYEQYF. The DNA for the CDR3 is TGCAGCGTTGTGGGACTACAATACGAGCAGTACTTC.

CDR3 sequence reads: CASSLTRGYTEAFF. The DNA for the CDR3 is TGTGCCAGCAGCTTAACCAGGGGGTACACTGAAGCTTTCTTT. This chain connects TRBV7-9 to TRBJ1-1; 7 positions agree with TRBD1. The junction had 3 bases not matched to a gene; V was cut back by 2 bases and J by 3 bases. The CDR3 is 14 residues long. Germline lookup yields CDR1 SEHNR and CDR2 FQNEAQ (reference sequence).

The CDR3 loop is CASSQRGLSGNTIYF. The CDR3 coding sequence is TGTGCCAGCAGTCAAAGGGGGCTCAGTGGAAACACCATATATTTT. The gene calls are TRBV11-3 and TRBJ1-3; 7 bases line up with TRBD1. The CDR3 extends over 15 amino acids. Germline lookup yields CDR1 SGHNT and CDR2 YENEEA. With V trimmed by 6 bases and J by 3 bases, 8 bases remained unmatched.

This sequence joins TRBV28 and TRBJ2-1, with 7 positions matching TRBD2. With 7 bases clipped from V and 0 bases from J, the junction kept 9 bases outside the gene matches. The length of the CDR3 is 16 residues. CDR1 is MDHEN, CDR2 SYDVKM, per germline. CDR3 sequence reads: CASTLGGSPSYNEQFF. Here the CDR3 DNA reads TGTGCCAGCACCCTGGGGGGGAGCCCCTCCTACAATGAGCAGTTCTTC.

The gene calls are TRBV7-8 and TRBJ1-4; D is possibly TRBD1 (5 bases). Germline CDR1 reads SGHVS; CDR2 reads FQNEAQ. This CDR3 spans 14 amino acids. Between the trimmed V and J ends, which lost 4 bases and 6 bases, there was a span of 12 bases. For the CDR3, the DNA is TGTGCCAGCAGCTACCGGCTAGGGGATGAAAAACTGTTTTTT. Its protein is CASSYRLGDEKLFF.

This clone showed up just a few times. The V call is TRBV6-1, the J call TRBJ1-5; 10 bases line up with TRBD1. Germline CDR1 MNHNS, CDR2 SASEGT. CDR3 length: 16 residues. The V and J ends lost 3 bases and 6 bases, in that order; junction bases with no gene match: 8. The CDR3 loop is CASSDLDRGYSQPQHF. The CDR3 bases are TGTGCCAGCAGTGATCTGGACAGGGGGTACTCTCAGCCCCAGCATTTT.

As regards this clone: The identical CDR3 is also encoded by other nucleotide sequences in the sample. This chain uses TRBV5-1 with TRBJ2-7; TRBD2 aligns across 8 bases. This CDR3 spans 15 amino acids. Trimming removed 2 bases from V and 5 bases from J; junction bases left unmatched: 9. Germline loops: CDR1 SGHRS, CDR2 YFSETQ. The DNA of the CDR3 is TGCGCCAGCAGCTTCGACCCGGGGGGGCGCGACGAGCAGTACTTC. Encoded protein: CASSFDPGGRDEQYF.

This chain uses TRBV28 with TRBJ2-5, with D possibly matching TRBD1 (6 bases). This CDR3 spans 16 amino acids. The V gene lost 5 bases and the J gene lost 2 bases, with 18 bases spanning the gap. The germline V gene has CDR1 MDHEN and CDR2 SYDVKM. CDR3 in amino acids: CASSIHPTGFQETQYF. CDR3 nucleotide sequence: TGTGCCAGCAGTATCCACCCGACAGGTTTTCAAGAGACCCAGTACTTC.

This chain uses TRBV9 with TRBJ1-3; tentatively, D is TRBD1 (6 bases). The germline V and J ends were trimmed by 4 bases and 0 bases, with 14 bases remaining between them. This CDR3 contains 16 residues. The germline V gene encodes CDR1 SGDLS and CDR2 YYNGEE. The CDR3 DNA reads TGTGCCAGCAGCCTCGGGGGGGCCAACTCTGGAAACACCATATATTTT. It translates to CASSLGGANSGNTIYF.

The rearrangement uses TRBV3-1 (or the pseudogene TRBV3-2) and TRBJ2-1, with TRBD2 matching over 8 bases. The V gene end was trimmed by 4 bases and the J gene end by 8 bases; junction bases not matched to a gene: 7. CDR1 is LGHDT and CDR2 is YNNKEL in the germline V gene (reference sequence). The CDR3 totals 14 residues. CDR3 residues: CASSPSGSRYEQFF. CDR3 bases: TGTGCCAGCAGCCCGAGCGGGAGTCGGTATGAGCAGTTCTTC.

V usage is TRBV28 and J usage is TRBJ1-1; D gene ambiguous. CDR3 length equals 15 residues. Trimming took off 7 bases at V and 6 bases at J, with 21 bases between the two ends. Germline values: CDR1 MDHEN, CDR2 SYDVKM. Here the CDR3 DNA reads TGTGCCAGCACCTCCCCGGGAGGAGAGGACGCTGAAGCTTTCTTT. Amino acids: CASTSPGGEDAEAFF.

V gene TRBV6-4 combines with J gene TRBJ2-7; D gene uncertain. CDR1 and CDR2 from the germline V gene are MRHNA and SNTAGT. CDR3 length: 15 residues. Trimming removed 0 bases at V and 2 bases at J, with 11 bases between. The CDR3 spells CASSDSLERAYEQYF. In DNA, the CDR3 is TGTGCCAGCAGTGACTCACTCGAAAGAGCCTACGAGCAGTACTTC.